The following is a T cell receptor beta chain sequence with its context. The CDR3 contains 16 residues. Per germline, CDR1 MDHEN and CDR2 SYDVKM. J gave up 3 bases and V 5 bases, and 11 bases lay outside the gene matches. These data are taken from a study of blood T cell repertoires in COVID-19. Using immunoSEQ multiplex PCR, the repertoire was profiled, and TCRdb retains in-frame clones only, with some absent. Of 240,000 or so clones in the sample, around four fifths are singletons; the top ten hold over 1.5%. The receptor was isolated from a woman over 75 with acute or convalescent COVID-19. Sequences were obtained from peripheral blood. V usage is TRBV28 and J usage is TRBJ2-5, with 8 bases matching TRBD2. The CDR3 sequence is CASSLMTSAGKETQYF. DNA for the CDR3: TGTGCCAGCAGTCTAATGACTAGCGCGGGGAAAGAGACCCAGTACTTC. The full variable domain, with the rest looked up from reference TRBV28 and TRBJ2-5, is DVKVTQSSRYLVKRTGEKVFLECVQDMDHENMFWYRQDPGLGLRLIYFSYDVKMKEKGDIPEGYSVSREKKERFSLILESASTNQTSMYLCASSLMTSAGKETQYFGPGTRLLVL.